These T cell receptor beta chains were read from a single sample in a study of T cell responses to AZD1222 COVID-19 vaccine. Profiled with immunoSEQ multiplex PCR; TCRdb holds only in-frame clones, not every one. The sample records roughly 77,000 clones, roughly 94% being singletons. Sequencing was performed on peripheral blood, taken on day 0 of MenACWY control vaccination. The source of these receptors is an adult in good health. Both conserved end residues are part of each CDR3. A D gene is named only where the DNA matches it firmly. Clone size is shown for a subset of rows, as once, few, many or a class of expanded clone.

v_gene	d_gene	abundance	j_gene	CDR3nt	CDR3aa
TRBV28	NA	NA	TRBJ2-1	TGTGCCAGCAGGGCAGGGCTAAATTACAATGAGCAGTTCTTC	CASRAGLNYNEQFF
TRBV20-1	NA	NA	TRBJ2-5	TGCAGTGCGTCTCCGTTGGAGACCCAGTACTTC	CSASPLETQYF
TRBV4-1	TRBD1	NA	TRBJ1-3	TGCGCCAGCAGCCACCAGGACAGGACCTCTGGAAACACCATATATTTT	CASSHQDRTSGNTIYF
TRBV7-9	NA	once	TRBJ1-2	TGTGCCAGCAGCAACGCGGACCCGGGCGTCTTTGGCTACACCTTC	CASSNADPGVFGYTF
TRBV28	TRBD1	once	TRBJ1-5	TGTGCCAGCAGTTTAGTGGGACAGGGGATACAGCCCCAGCATTTT	CASSLVGQGIQPQHF
TRBV18	NA	NA	TRBJ1-6	TGTGCCAGCTCCCAGATCGAGAATTCACCCCTCCACTTT	CASSQIENSPLHF
TRBV7-2	TRBD1	NA	TRBJ1-1	TGTGCCAGCAGCCCGGGACAGGGCCCGGGCACTGAAGCTTTCTTT	CASSPGQGPGTEAFF
TRBV23-1	TRBD2	NA	TRBJ2-7	TGCGCCAGCAGTCAACCCGGACTAGCGGGAGGAGGAGAGCAGTACTTC	CASSQPGLAGGGEQYF
TRBV19	TRBD1	once	TRBJ2-5	TGTGCCAGTAGTACCCGGGGACAGGGATACCAAGAGACCCAGTACTTC	CASSTRGQGYQETQYF
TRBV27	TRBD1	NA	TRBJ1-5	TGTGCCAGCAGCGCCAGGGGGCAAGGCAATCAGCCCCAGCATTTT	CASSARGQGNQPQHF
TRBV9	NA	NA	TRBJ1-1	TGTGCCAGCAGCGTGGCTACGACGGAGAACACTGAAGCTTTCTTT	CASSVATTENTEAFF
TRBV5-6	NA	NA	TRBJ2-5	TGTGCCAGCAGCCCACGCGGTGTCGGGGATGGTAGAGAGACCCAGTACTTC	CASSPRGVGDGRETQYF
TRBV16	NA	few	TRBJ1-1	TGTGCCAGCAGCCAATCGCAGGTCGGCACTGAAGCTTTCTTT	CASSQSQVGTEAFF
TRBV4-3	TRBD1	NA	TRBJ1-1	TGCGCCAGCAGCCAAGATGCCAGGGGGCGAGAAGCTTTCTTT	CASSQDARGREAFF
TRBV6-5	NA	NA	TRBJ1-5	TGTGCCAGCAGGGGCCCGGGCAATCAGCCCCAGCATTTT	CASRGPGNQPQHF
TRBV28	TRBD1	NA	TRBJ2-5	TGTGCCAGCAGTCAACAGGGGGTCGAGACCCAGTACTTC	CASSQQGVETQYF
TRBV3-1/TRBV3-2	NA	NA	TRBJ1-1	TGTGCCAGCAGCCAAGCCCCTCTTGAGACTGAAGCTTTCTTT	CASSQAPLETEAFF
TRBV5-8	NA	NA	TRBJ1-6	TGTGCCAGCAGCTTGGCCGACCTAGGCTATAATTCACCCCTCCACTTT	CASSLADLGYNSPLHF
TRBV10-3	TRBD1	NA	TRBJ1-1	TGTGCCATCAGTGAGGCCGCGGGACAGTTGAACACTGAAGCTTTCTTT	CAISEAAGQLNTEAFF
TRBV11-3	NA	NA	TRBJ2-2	TGTGCCAGCAGCACCGACGGCACCGGGGAGCTGTTTTTT	CASSTDGTGELFF
TRBV9	TRBD1	NA	TRBJ1-2	TGTGCCAGCAGCGGGACAGGGGGCGTTAGGTATGGCTACACCTTC	CASSGTGGVRYGYTF
TRBV6-5	NA	NA	TRBJ2-2	TGTGCCAGCAGAGGGACGAACACCGGGGAGCTGTTTTTT	CASRGTNTGELFF
TRBV15	NA	NA	TRBJ2-7	TGTGCCACCAGCAGAGATAGGGGCCGTGAGCAGTACTTC	CATSRDRGREQYF
TRBV6-2/TRBV6-3	NA	NA	TRBJ1-2	TGTGCCAGCAGCCTTGACAGCTATGGCTACACCTTC	CASSLDSYGYTF
TRBV10-3	NA	NA	TRBJ1-2	TGTGCCATTAAACCGACAGGTTCTCACTATGGCTACACCTTC	CAIKPTGSHYGYTF
TRBV7-9	TRBD1	NA	TRBJ2-7	TGTGCCAGCAGCTTAGCCGGGACAGGGGGCCACGAGCAGTACTTC	CASSLAGTGGHEQYF
TRBV6-5	NA	NA	TRBJ2-1	TGTGCCAGCATTCAAACCGACCTAGTTTACAGTGAGCAGTTCTTC	CASIQTDLVYSEQFF
TRBV4-1	NA	once	TRBJ2-5	TGCGCCAGCAGAAATTTCGGGGGTCGGTCGAACGAGACCCAGTACTTC	CASRNFGGRSNETQYF
TRBV7-2	TRBD2	NA	TRBJ2-3	TGTGCCAGCAGCCCCGGCGGGGGGGAAGATACGCAGTATTTT	CASSPGGGEDTQYF
TRBV7-2	NA	NA	TRBJ2-3	TGTGCCAGCAGCTTACTCCGGCGGGATACGCAGTATTTT	CASSLLRRDTQYF
TRBV7-2	TRBD1	NA	TRBJ1-1	TGTGCCAGCAGCCAATTGGGGACAGGGGGGGTGGCTTTCTTT	CASSQLGTGGVAFF
TRBV6-5	TRBD1	NA	TRBJ1-1	TGTGCCAGCAGTCTCGGACAGGCTAACACTGAAGCTTTCTTT	CASSLGQANTEAFF
TRBV5-6	NA	NA	TRBJ2-2	TGTGCCAGCAGCTTGGCGGGGGTAAGGCCCGGGGAGCTGTTTTTT	CASSLAGVRPGELFF
TRBV6-2/TRBV6-3	NA	NA	TRBJ2-7	TGTGCCAGCAGTTACTCGTATGACTACAACGAGCAGTACTTC	CASSYSYDYNEQYF
TRBV18	NA	once	TRBJ2-2	TGTGCCAGCTCGGACGGAAACACCGGGGAGCTGTTTTTT	CASSDGNTGELFF
TRBV29-1	TRBD1	NA	TRBJ1-1	TGCAGCGGTGGGACAGGGGGTACTGAAGCTTTCTTT	CSGGTGGTEAFF
TRBV5-4	NA	NA	TRBJ1-3	TGTGCCAGCAGCCTGGACAGAAGCGGAAACACCATATATTTT	CASSLDRSGNTIYF
TRBV20-1	NA	NA	TRBJ2-1	TGCAGTGCTAGTAGGCTAGGGGCGGGTGAGCAGTTCTTC	CSASRLGAGEQFF
TRBV9	TRBD1	NA	TRBJ1-6	TGTGCCAGCAGCGAGACAGGGGGCGCGAATTCACCCCTCCACTTT	CASSETGGANSPLHF
TRBV7-2	NA	NA	TRBJ2-2	TGTGCCAACCCGACCCCCGCCGGGGAGCTGTTTTTT	CANPTPAGELFF
TRBV12-3/TRBV12-4	TRBD1	NA	TRBJ1-6	TGTGCCAGCAGTTTAGGGACAGGGGGACCCCTCCACTTT	CASSLGTGGPLHF
TRBV19	TRBD2	NA	TRBJ2-5	TGTGCCAGTAGTAGGGGGGGTAGGGAGACCCAGTACTTC	CASSRGGRETQYF
TRBV27	NA	NA	TRBJ2-7	TGTGCCAGCAGTTTACAGGGTTCCTACGAGCAGTACTTC	CASSLQGSYEQYF
TRBV30	NA	NA	TRBJ1-2	TGTGCCTGGAGCCAGGTTCCTCTTAACTATGGCTACACCTTC	CAWSQVPLNYGYTF
TRBV6-5	NA	NA	TRBJ1-1	TGTGCCAGCAGTCAGATCCAACAGGGTGGCACTGAAGCTTTCTTT	CASSQIQQGGTEAFF
TRBV7-2	NA	NA	TRBJ2-3	TGTGCCAGCAGCTTAGATTTGGCTAGCACAGATACGCAGTATTTT	CASSLDLASTDTQYF
TRBV6-2/TRBV6-3	NA	NA	TRBJ2-7	TGTGCCAGCAGTTACTCGGTCAGGTGGGGCGAGCAGTACTTC	CASSYSVRWGEQYF
TRBV5-4	NA	NA	TRBJ2-7	TGTGCCAGCAGCTTGGAGGGCGGGGCCTACGAGCAGTACTTC	CASSLEGGAYEQYF
TRBV10-3	NA	NA	TRBJ1-5	TGTGCCATCAGTGAAGGGCAGTATAGCAATCAGCCCCAGCATTTT	CAISEGQYSNQPQHF
TRBV28	NA	NA	TRBJ1-2	TGTGCCAGCAGCGAGGGGAAGAACTATGGCTACACCTTC	CASSEGKNYGYTF
TRBV7-9	NA	NA	TRBJ2-7	TGTGCCAGCAGTCCCACAGGGTCCCCCTACGAGCAGTACTTC	CASSPTGSPYEQYF
TRBV6-5	TRBD2	NA	TRBJ2-5	TGTGCCAGCAGTTACTCCGGGGGGTTGGGGGAGACCCAGTACTTC	CASSYSGGLGETQYF
TRBV20-1	NA	NA	TRBJ2-7	TGCAGTGCTAGAGTTCCATACGAGCAGTACTTC	CSARVPYEQYF